The T cell receptor beta chain under discussion was sequenced for a study of blood T cell repertoires in COVID-19. The wider study: Some COVID-19 samples were acute and others convalescent; all came from the United States, Italy and Spain. PBMCs, B-cell-depleted T cells, or T cells provided the cDNA or gDNA that made up the material.

The CDR3 contains 13 residues. V lost 3 bases to trimming and J lost 4 bases, with 10 bases between them. The germline V gene encodes CDR1 GTSNPN and CDR2 SVGIG (reference sequence). Original handling: Reference gene primers were amplified, and this amplification served to estimate nucleated cell counts. Some clones are missing from TCRdb's copy, which holds only in-frame ones; the method was immunoSEQ multiplex PCR. For V, J and clone size, that table is used; D and trimming come from the DNA. The table records about 220,000 clones, around 85% of them present only once. This receptor was obtained from a human donor in a cohort sampled during active COVID-19. The chain has TRBV30 and TRBJ1-5; D is ambiguous. The sequenced material came from peripheral blood. CDR3 bases: TGTGCCTGGAGCCTTCGAGGAAATCAGCCCCAGCATTTT. It yields the protein CAWSLRGNQPQHF.